These T cell receptor beta chains were read from a single sample in a study of spatial heterogeneity in lung cancer. TCRdb reprocessed the 5' RACE reads via MiXCR and lists one record per CDR3 protein. The data contain around 110,000 distinct CDR3 sequences, less than 15% of them singletons. The specimen comprised PBMCs, sampled at follow-up. The origin of the receptors is a male donor with early-stage non-small cell lung cancer. The CDR3 runs from the conserved cysteine through the conserved F or W. A D gene is named only where the DNA matches it firmly.

TRBV12-2	TRBJ2-1	NA	CASRRDPYNEQFF
TRBV4-3	TRBJ2-1	TRBD2	CASSQSGGEQFF
TRBV20-1	TRBJ1-2	TRBD1	CSARSGTGPTGYTF
TRBV5-4	TRBJ2-5	NA	CASSSRPETQYF
TRBV5-1	TRBJ1-4	TRBD1	CASSRGQGFEKLFF
TRBV2	TRBJ2-2	NA	CASSSSNTGELFF
TRBV7-8	TRBJ1-1	NA	CASSLGSRTDPMNTEAFF
TRBV27	TRBJ2-5	NA	CASAIGRRIETQYF
TRBV30	TRBJ2-7	NA	CAWSVRQTYEQYF
TRBV20-1	TRBJ1-6	TRBD1	CSDRRTGSFDLPAPLHF
TRBV20-1	TRBJ1-1	TRBD1	CSALEDRHTEAFF
TRBV25-1	TRBJ1-2	NA	CAVRTANYGYTF
TRBV7-2	TRBJ1-2	TRBD1	CASSSKQGTGIGYTF